The next 11 T cell receptor beta chains were all read from a single sample in a study of vaccination effects on CD4 cells after COVID-19. Libraries were prepared by immunoSEQ multiplex PCR; TCRdb keeps only in-frame clonotypes and omits some of them. The table has tens of thousands of clones, around 70% seen once; the top ten hold 15% to 20%. Sequencing was preceded by expansion of antigen-specific CD4+ T cells with viral peptide pools in the ViraFEST assay. Researchers isolated CD4+ T cells once approximately eleven days of culture had elapsed. This individual tested PCR-positive for SARS-CoV-2 infection between March and December 2020. The antigens for these receptors are not known. The material was CD4+ T cells from PBMCs cultured with HCoV-NL63 spike peptides, obtained before COVID-19 vaccination. The receptors stem from a human donor who had a prior SARS-CoV-2 infection.

The J gene is TRBJ1-3, the V gene TRBV6-6, with 7 positions matching TRBD1. Trimming at V came to 7 bases and at J to 8 bases, leaving 11 bases not matched to a gene. CDR1 is MNHNY and CDR2 is SVGAGI in the germline V gene (reference sequence). The CDR3 runs to 14 residues. CDR3 DNA sequence: TGTGCCAGCATCCGAGGGGGCGATTCGGACACCATATATTTT. Protein sequence: CASIRGGDSDTIYF.

The genes are TRBV9 and TRBJ2-3; 7 nucleotides match TRBD2. CDR1 and CDR2 (germline): SGDLS, YYNGEE. This CDR3 has 15 amino acids. The V gene end was trimmed by 2 bases and the J gene end by 0 bases; junction bases not matched to a gene: 3. The CDR3 nucleotides are TGTGCCAGCAGCGTCTCAGCGGGGAGCACAGATACGCAGTATTTT. Translating gives CASSVSAGSTDTQYF.

The sample holds one count of this clone. This chain connects TRBV2 to TRBJ1-2; D might be TRBD1 (5 bases). The CDR3 has 11 residues. Germline V lookup: CDR1 SNHLY, CDR2 FYNNEI. V was pared by 9 bases and J by 8 bases, with 13 bases between. The CDR3 DNA sequence: TGTGCCAGTCGCCTCGAGGGGGGCTACACCTTC. Translating gives CASRLEGGYTF.

The V gene is TRBV6-1, the J gene TRBJ1-3; D call uncertain. Germline V gene data show CDR1 as MNHNS and CDR2 as SASEGT. This CDR3 has 14 residues. V was trimmed by 0 bases and J by 3 bases, leaving 6 bases between them. DNA of the CDR3: TGTGCCAGCAGTGAAGCTGCTCTTGGAAACACCATATATTTT. Its protein is CASSEAALGNTIYF.

Only one count was recorded for this clone. The rearrangement joins TRBV30 to TRBJ2-1; D is uncertain. Trimming left V 0 bases short and J 0 bases short, with 6 bases between. Looked up from germline, CDR1 is GTSNPN and CDR2 is SVGIG (reference sequence). CDR3 length: 14 residues. This CDR3 is CAWSVPSSYNEQFF. CDR3 coding DNA: TGTGCCTGGAGTGTCCCCAGCTCCTACAATGAGCAGTTCTTC.

A single count supports this clone. This chain uses TRBV30 with TRBJ2-3; D tentatively fits TRBD1 or TRBD2 (5 bases each). V was trimmed by 0 bases and J by 0 bases, leaving 10 bases between them. This CDR3 is built from 15 residues. Germline-derived CDR1 and CDR2 are GTSNPN and SVGIG (reference sequence). The CDR3 nucleotides are TGTGCCTGGAGTGTTCAGGGACCTAGCACAGATACGCAGTATTTT. Translated: CAWSVQGPSTDTQYF.

A single count supports this clone. The chain uses TRBV2 and TRBJ2-3; no reliable D call. Per the germline V gene, CDR1 is SNHLY and CDR2 is FYNNEI. The CDR3 is 12 amino acids. V gave up 7 bases and J gave up 3 bases, with 8 bases separating them. CDR3 sequence: CASKTETDTQYF. CDR3 bases: TGTGCCAGCAAGACGGAGACAGATACGCAGTATTTT.

The chain couples TRBV3-1 (or the pseudogene TRBV3-2) to TRBJ2-2; no reliable D call. V gave up 5 bases and J gave up 0 bases, with 10 bases separating them. Per the germline V gene, CDR1 is LGHDT and CDR2 is YNNKEL (reference sequence). The CDR3 spans 15 residues. For the CDR3, the DNA is TGTGCCAGCAGCTCCTGGGCCACGAACACCGGGGAGCTGTTTTTT. It translates to CASSSWATNTGELFF.

This clone is medium-sized (0.01 to 0.1%) within its sample. The chain recombines TRBV4-1 with TRBJ2-7; TRBD1 might be the D (5 bases). The CDR3 covers 13 residues. Germline V gene lookup returns CDR1 MGHRA and CDR2 YSYEKL. The germline V and J ends were trimmed by 0 bases and 9 bases, with 12 bases remaining between them. The CDR3 nucleotides are TGCGCCAGCAGCCAAGATCAGGGAATGGTGCAGTACTTC. Its translation: CASSQDQGMVQYF.

V usage is TRBV5-1 and J usage is TRBJ2-1; a weak D match, TRBD2 (5 bases). The CDR3 has 15 amino acids. CDR1 and CDR2 (germline): SGHRS, YFSETQ. Trimming pared 4 bases from V and 1 base from J, leaving 12 bases between. The CDR3, as DNA: TGCGCCAGCAGCGAGGGATCTAGATCCTACAATGAGCAGTTCTTC. It is translated as CASSEGSRSYNEQFF.

V gene TRBV2 combines with J gene TRBJ2-7; no clear D. This CDR3 region has 11 residues. Deletions cut 4 bases from V and 6 bases from J, with 7 bases between. Looked up from germline, CDR1 is SNHLY and CDR2 is FYNNEI. CDR3 loop: CASSVGVEQYF. Written as DNA, the CDR3 is TGTGCCAGCAGTGTCGGTGTCGAGCAGTACTTC.